These T cell receptor beta chains were read from a single sample in a study of vaccination and CD4 T cells after COVID-19. TCRdb reprocessed the PCR reads with MiXCR, giving one entry per CDR3 protein. The repertoire has roughly 9,800 distinct CDR3 sequences, 59% of them found once; the top ten carry roughly 16%. Antigens for these TCRs are unknown. Material: CD4+ T cells from blood, cultured in vitro. Receptor source: a human donor who had recovered from COVID-19. The CDR3 runs from the conserved cysteine through the conserved F or W. Fields, in order: V gene, J gene, CDR3 protein.

v_call: TRBV10-3; j_call: TRBJ2-2; cdr3_aa: CAIRETSGMLAGELFF
v_call: TRBV6-1; j_call: TRBJ2-1; cdr3_aa: CASSEDPAGNEFF
v_call: TRBV20-1; j_call: TRBJ1-5; cdr3_aa: CSAREGSEDQPQHF
v_call: TRBV4-1; j_call: TRBJ1-2; cdr3_aa: CASSRYVGYGYTF
v_call: TRBV5-1; j_call: TRBJ1-4; cdr3_aa: CASSTAGTTNEKLFF
v_call: TRBV6-5; j_call: TRBJ1-2; cdr3_aa: CASSYVTRGLLSENYGYTF
v_call: TRBV6-2/TRBV6-3; j_call: TRBJ2-2; cdr3_aa: CASSKDRGRSGELFF
v_call: TRBV6-5; j_call: TRBJ2-7; cdr3_aa: CASSYSRAGGDLYEQYF
v_call: TRBV20-1; j_call: TRBJ2-5; cdr3_aa: CSARGGPPAETQYF
v_call: TRBV7-9; j_call: TRBJ2-5; cdr3_aa: CASSLRRDQETQYF
v_call: TRBV7-8; j_call: TRBJ2-7; cdr3_aa: CASSLTSAYEQYF
v_call: TRBV7-9; j_call: TRBJ2-5; cdr3_aa: CASSLRTPNRRETQYF
v_call: TRBV24-1; j_call: TRBJ1-5; cdr3_aa: CAPRQGSNQPQHF
v_call: TRBV6-2/TRBV6-3; j_call: TRBJ2-7; cdr3_aa: CASSVGGAREQYF
v_call: TRBV10-3; j_call: TRBJ2-3; cdr3_aa: CAISSDRGADTQYF
v_call: TRBV20-1; j_call: TRBJ1-2; cdr3_aa: CSARGTGSAYGYTF
v_call: TRBV7-9; j_call: TRBJ1-4; cdr3_aa: CASSRIGATNEKLFF
v_call: TRBV12-3/TRBV12-4; j_call: TRBJ2-3; cdr3_aa: CASSRTRSTDTQYF
v_call: TRBV27; j_call: TRBJ2-1; cdr3_aa: CASSFLNEQFF
v_call: TRBV19; j_call: TRBJ1-2; cdr3_aa: CASSTYPRQAKCGYTF
v_call: TRBV7-3; j_call: TRBJ1-1; cdr3_aa: CASSLMGSQGLDTEAFF
v_call: TRBV19; j_call: TRBJ1-6; cdr3_aa: CASRPHPGQGDSPLHF
v_call: TRBV7-2; j_call: TRBJ2-1; cdr3_aa: CASSAASGGAGYNEQFF
v_call: TRBV19; j_call: TRBJ1-1; cdr3_aa: CASSMPGQLNTEAFF
v_call: TRBV27; j_call: TRBJ2-7; cdr3_aa: CASSWDRAYEQYF